What follows describes a single TCR beta chain. Its antigen is not known. This sample is drawn from a study of CD8 T cells in Susac syndrome. Study-wide points: An acknowledgment was made by the study that its TCR sequencing and HLA analysis involved relatively few individuals.

TCR beta sequencing was performed on blood CD8+ and CD4+ T cells. TEMRA cells were enriched by FACS, while CD8+ and CD4+ T cells were obtained through a negative isolation that was performed magnetically. An input of roughly 0.5 to 1 ug of RNA was subjected to reverse transcription using random hexamers. By means of immunoSEQ multiplex PCR, TCR beta CDR3 spanning 54 Vbeta and 13 Jbeta underwent amplification. TCRdb re-called the immunoSEQ multiplex PCR reads through MiXCR, storing one row per CDR3 protein. This table has about 140,000 distinct CDR3 sequences, 90% to 95% appearing once. This TCR was recovered from a human donor with multiple sclerosis. Sequencing used CD4+ T cells from PBMCs.

The CDR3 nucleotides are TGTGCCAGCACCAACAGGGAATTAGGGAACACTGAAGCTTTCTTT. As protein: CASTNRELGNTEAFF. The V call is TRBV6-1, the J call TRBJ1-1; possibly TRBD1 for D (6 bases). V was cut by 7 bases and J by 1 base, with 16 bases left in between. CDR1 and CDR2 from the germline V gene are MNHNS and SASEGT. The CDR3 totals 15 residues.